The rows below give T cell receptor beta chains drawn from one sample of a study of T cells in Graves' hyperthyroidism and ophthalmopathy. TCRdb re-called the multiplex PCR reads through MiXCR, storing one row per CDR3 protein. Here the sample spans fewer than 800,000 distinct CDR3 sequences, around 17% being singletons. Input material: blood. The origin of the receptors is a man in his late teens or twenties with Graves' hyperthyroidism. CDR3s include the opening cysteine and the closing phenylalanine or tryptophan. D genes are given only for firm matches. Size is stated for part of the rows, as once, few or many counts, or as a class when the clone is expanded.

V gene	J gene	D gene	clone size	CDR3 DNA	CDR3 protein
TRBV9	TRBJ1-2	NA	many	TGTGCCAGCAGCGCTGACATTGCTAACTATGGCTACACCTTC	CASSADIANYGYTF
TRBV2	TRBJ2-1	NA	few	TGTGCCAGCAGTGATGAACTTACCTACAATGAGCAGTTCTTC	CASSDELTYNEQFF
TRBV28	TRBJ2-1	TRBD2	many	TGTGCCAGCAGTTTATATTCCGGGAGGGAGGGTGAGCAGTTCTTC	CASSLYSGREGEQFF
TRBV7-2	TRBJ2-1	NA	many	TGTGCCAGCAGCAGCCCCCGTCTCATAGGGGGTGGGAATGAGCAGTTCTTC	CASSSPRLIGGGNEQFF
TRBV3-1	TRBJ2-1	NA	many	TGTGCCAGCAGCCAGTTAGGGGGAGAGCAGTTCTTC	CASSQLGGEQFF
TRBV28	TRBJ2-2	NA	many	TGTGCCAGCAGTTTGGTGGGCTTATACACCGGGGAGCTGTTTTTT	CASSLVGLYTGELFF
TRBV12-3/TRBV12-4	TRBJ1-5	NA	many	TGTGCCAGCAGTTTTAGGGGTCCGGGCAATCAGCCCCAGCATTTT	CASSFRGPGNQPQHF
TRBV20-1	TRBJ2-5	NA	many	TGCAGTGCTTCCGAGGGGAGTGGGGAGACCCAGTACTTC	CSASEGSGETQYF
TRBV15	TRBJ2-7	NA	NA	TGTGCCACCAGCAGAGATAGGGGACCATACGAGCAGTACTTC	CATSRDRGPYEQYF
TRBV10-3	TRBJ2-1	NA	NA	TGTGCCGTCCAAGGGGGAAACTCCTACAATGAGCAGTTCTTC	CAVQGGNSYNEQFF
TRBV27	TRBJ2-7	NA	many	TGTGCCAGCAGTTTAGGGCGGGCGTACTCCTACGAGCAGTACTTC	CASSLGRAYSYEQYF
TRBV6-1	TRBJ2-2	NA	NA	TGTGCCAGCCGTGGGCGGGACGGTAACACCGGGGAGCTGTTTTTT	CASRGRDGNTGELFF
TRBV7-9	TRBJ2-1	NA	many	TGTGCCAGCAGCTTCGGTTTCCAGGGAAATGAGCAGTTCTTC	CASSFGFQGNEQFF
TRBV6-2/TRBV6-3	TRBJ2-7	NA	many	TGTGCCAGCAGCCCAGGACTGGTGAACGAGCAGTACTTC	CASSPGLVNEQYF
TRBV2	TRBJ2-2	NA	NA	TGTGCCAGCAGTGAAGGGGGAGCGCGAACGAACACCGGGGAGCTGTTTTTT	CASSEGGARTNTGELFF
TRBV11-2	TRBJ2-1	TRBD2	many	TGTGCCAGCAGCTTAGTGGGCTTGATAGGACTAGCGGGAGGGCCCTCCTACAATGAGCAGTTCTTC	CASSLVGLIGLAGGPSYNEQFF
TRBV19	TRBJ2-3	TRBD1	few	TGTGCCAGTAGCCAGGGGGTTGGCACAGATACGCAGTATTTT	CASSQGVGTDTQYF
TRBV15	TRBJ2-3	TRBD1	many	TGTGCCACCAGCAGATACAGGGGCCCTAGCACAGATACGCAGTATTTT	CATSRYRGPSTDTQYF
TRBV6-2/TRBV6-3	TRBJ2-1	NA	many	TGTGCCAGCAGTTCTCGGGGTAATGAGCAGTTCTTC	CASSSRGNEQFF
TRBV19	TRBJ1-1	NA	NA	TGTGCCAGTAGTGAGACAGGAGAAGCTTTCTTT	CASSETGEAFF
TRBV7-3	TRBJ2-2	TRBD1	few	TGTGCCAGCAGCCCCCGGGACAGGGTGAACGGGGAGCTGTTTTTT	CASSPRDRVNGELFF
TRBV18	TRBJ1-1	NA	few	TGTGCCAGCTCACCGTCGCCAGGGGCGAACACTGAAGCTTTCTTT	CASSPSPGANTEAFF
TRBV18	TRBJ1-1	NA	many	TGTGCCAGCTCGCGAGACACCTCCAACACTGAAGCTTTCTTT	CASSRDTSNTEAFF
TRBV5-4	TRBJ2-2	NA	NA	TGTGCCAGCAGGTTGGAACATTACGGGGAGCTGTTTTTT	CASRLEHYGELFF
TRBV2	TRBJ2-7	NA	few	TGTGCCAGCAGCGTCTATGAGGAGCAGTACTTC	CASSVYEEQYF
TRBV19	TRBJ1-5	NA	NA	TGTGCCAGTAGTATGATAAAGGAACCGTTTAAAGGCAATCAGCCCCAGCATTTT	CASSMIKEPFKGNQPQHF
TRBV6-2/TRBV6-3	TRBJ2-5	TRBD2	many	TGTGCCAGCAGTTACTCAGCGGGAGGGCCGGATGAGACCCAGTACTTC	CASSYSAGGPDETQYF
TRBV2	TRBJ1-1	NA	many	TGTGCCAGCAGTGAAATGCGGCCGATGGACGCTGAAGCTTTCTTT	CASSEMRPMDAEAFF
TRBV11-2	TRBJ2-7	NA	many	TGTGCCAGCAGCTTCCCTGGATTCTACTACGAGCAGTACTTC	CASSFPGFYYEQYF
TRBV6-2/TRBV6-3	TRBJ1-2	NA	few	TGTGCCAGCAGCCTCACCGACAGCCCCTATGGCTACACCTTC	CASSLTDSPYGYTF
TRBV20-1	TRBJ2-7	TRBD2	many	TGCAGTGCTAGAGATCTTCTAGCGGGTGGGTACGAGCAGTACTTC	CSARDLLAGGYEQYF
TRBV28	TRBJ2-2	NA	NA	TGTGCCAGCAGAGAGGGGATAGACGGGGAGCTGTTTTTT	CASREGIDGELFF
TRBV28	TRBJ1-2	TRBD1	many	TGTGCCAGCGGAACGGACAGGGACGACTATGGCTACACCTTC	CASGTDRDDYGYTF
TRBV5-1	TRBJ2-6	NA	NA	TGCGCCAGCAGCGTACAGAGATCTGGGGCCAACGTCCTGACTTTC	CASSVQRSGANVLTF
TRBV9	TRBJ2-1	NA	NA	TGTGCCAGCAGCATGGGACGTTACAATGAGCAGTTCTTC	CASSMGRYNEQFF
TRBV28	TRBJ2-5	NA	many	TGTGCCAGCAGCCCAGGGAATGTGGGGACCCAGTACTTC	CASSPGNVGTQYF
TRBV2	TRBJ1-6	TRBD1	many	TGTGCCAGCAGTTCCATCAGGGGGAAAACACCCCTCCACTTT	CASSSIRGKTPLHF
TRBV11-2	TRBJ1-1	NA	many	TGTGCCAGCAGCTTAGATCTCAGATTCATGAACACTGAAGCTTTCTTT	CASSLDLRFMNTEAFF
TRBV12-3/TRBV12-4	TRBJ1-2	TRBD1	few	TGTGCCAGCAGGGGAACAGGGGGCCGTGGCTACACCTTC	CASRGTGGRGYTF
TRBV11-2	TRBJ2-1	TRBD2	many	TGTGCCAGCAGCCCCCTTAGCGGGAGGGTAGGCTACAATGAGCAGTTCTTC	CASSPLSGRVGYNEQFF
TRBV9	TRBJ1-1	NA	many	TGTGCCAGCAGCGGGGATCCGGGGTTGGTCAACACTGAAGCTTTCTTT	CASSGDPGLVNTEAFF
TRBV19	TRBJ2-1	NA	NA	TGTGCCAGTATGGGGGAAGACTACAATGAGCAGTTCTTC	CASMGEDYNEQFF
TRBV6-1	TRBJ2-7	NA	many	TGTGCCAGCAGTCCCACGGGACCACTGAGCTCCTACGAGCAGTACTTC	CASSPTGPLSSYEQYF
TRBV10-3	TRBJ2-5	TRBD1	many	TGTGCCATCAGTGCGAACAGGGGTGAACAAGAGACCCAGTACTTC	CAISANRGEQETQYF
TRBV7-9	TRBJ2-1	TRBD1	many	TGTGCCAGCAGCAACCGGGACAGGGAAAGGGATGAGCAGTTCTTC	CASSNRDRERDEQFF